This T cell receptor beta chain comes out of a study of beta chain features in type 1 diabetes. The CDR3 extends over 17 amino acids. The V and J ends lost 3 bases and 7 bases, in that order; junction bases with no gene match: 13. The germline V gene has CDR1 SGHRS and CDR2 YFSETQ. Study results and limitations: Within each of all four CD4+ subsets, Type 1 diabetes patients had TCRB CDR3s that were moderately but significantly shorter.

Comments on this clone: Its antigen is not identified.

The authors reverse transcribed all of the isolated RNA, so sequencing captured expressed TCRB transcripts. Method: immunoSEQ multiplex PCR; TCRdb's copy keeps in-frame clones and lacks some. The sample comprises 310,000 or so clones, about 15% of which are singletons, and less than 0.02% rests with the top ten. Specimen: naive CD4+ T cells from blood. The TCR was taken from a man younger than 35 with type 1 diabetes. The chain has TRBV5-1 and TRBJ2-1, with 10 nucleotides matching TRBD2. CDR3 loop: CASSYNSGRIRGNEQFF. CDR3 nucleotides: TGCGCCAGCAGCTATAATAGCGGGAGGATAAGGGGAAATGAGCAGTTCTTC.